This paragraph reports one T cell receptor (beta chain). As yet, its antigen is unknown. The sample comes from a study of CXCR3-negative and CXCR3-positive naive CD8 T cells. Study at large: TRB reads totalled about 140 million, about 1.5 +/- 0.3 million per library.

The CDR3 extends over 14 amino acids. The germline CDR1 and CDR2 sequences are MNHEY and SVGAGI. The TRB libraries of cDNA were built by UMI-labeled 5' RACE. From the 5' RACE reads, TCRdb lists one entry per CDR3 protein and no DNA. This sample's table has tens of thousands of distinct CDR3 sequences. Overall study findings and caveats: The study found CXCR3 expression partially decreased after cryopreservation and ran most assays on fresh PBMCs. The TRBV-TRBJ usage of naive CXCR3-negative and CXCR3-positive cells was similar, but that of memory cells differed. Similarly elevated diversity marked both naive subsets, with memory CD8+ cells showing far lower diversity.

The chain has TRBV6-5 and TRBJ2-7; TCRdb's D call, TRBD1, is unchecked because there is no DNA. The source material was memory CD8+ T cells from blood. The receptor was derived from a human donor in good health. Some clones in this sample may be carry-over from other donors' samples. CDR3 region: CASTKQLPPYEQYF.